Each of the 10 T cell receptor beta chains below was sequenced from the same sample in a study of spatial heterogeneity in lung cancer (dated by TCRdb to between 2017 and 2020). General conclusions and limits of the study: The number of expanded intratumoral alpha and beta TCRs correlated with the tumor nonsynonymous mutation count.

The intended sense of this specimen's time point label: sample taken at primary tumor resection. Their cognate antigens are unknown. Library preparation used 5' RACE. TCRdb shows the sequencer as NextSeq 500. Clones were called with MiXCR by TCRdb after fastp trimmed the public reads at Q25, and only in-frame beta chains were retained. Each entry merges the rows of one CDR3 protein and shows their most common DNA and genes. The sample table lists approximately 11,000 distinct CDR3 sequences, approximately 7.2% of them with a count of one. Of the sample, roughly 22% falls within the top ten clones. The sample here was lung tumor tissue, taken at surgery. The source of these receptors is a female donor with early-stage non-small cell lung cancer.

This clonotype was detected only a few times. This chain uses TRBV30 with TRBJ1-2, with D unresolved. V lost 0 bases and J lost 3, with 8 bases in between. CDR1 and CDR2 from the germline V gene are GTSNPN and SVGIG (reference sequence). This CDR3 contains 13 residues. The CDR3 DNA is TGTGCCTGGAGTGTTGAGTGGGACTATGGCTACACCTTC. The encoded protein is CAWSVEWDYGYTF.

This clonotype was counted ten times or more. This chain joins TRBV27 and TRBJ1-2; D may be TRBD1 (5 bases). V lost 6 bases and J 0 bases, leaving 11 bases between the germline ends. The CDR3 runs to 14 residues. Germline V gene data show CDR1 as MNHEY and CDR2 as SMNVEV (reference sequence). CDR3 loop: CASRKGRTNYGYTF. The CDR3 bases are TGTGCCAGCAGAAAGGGGAGGACTAACTATGGCTACACCTTC.

In this sample, this clonotype is medium-sized (0.01 to 0.1%). This sequence joins TRBV28 and TRBJ2-7; 9 bases are a match to TRBD2. This CDR3 has 15 residues. Trimming removed 6 bases from V and 3 bases from J; junction bases left unmatched: 9. The germline gives CDR1 MDHEN, CDR2 SYDVKM. The CDR3 nucleotides read TGTGCCAGCAGAACCCTAGCGGGGAAAGGCTACGAGCAGTACTTC. Translation: CASRTLAGKGYEQYF. Using reference TRBV28 and TRBJ2-7 for the parts outside the CDR3, the full variable domain is DVKVTQSSRYLVKRTGEKVFLECVQDMDHENMFWYRQDPGLGLRLIYFSYDVKMKEKGDIPEGYSVSREKKERFSLILESASTNQTSMYLCASRTLAGKGYEQYFGPGTRLTVT.

The chain couples TRBV12-3 or TRBV12-4 to TRBJ2-1; 8 positions match TRBD1. This CDR3 is 16 amino acids long. V gave up 5 bases and J gave up 1 base; unmatched junction bases: 7. The CDR3 DNA is TGTGCCAGCAGTCGGGAACAGGGGGTTTCCTACAATGAGCAGTTCTTC. Protein sequence: CASSREQGVSYNEQFF.

This clonotype showed up many times. V usage is TRBV9 and J usage is TRBJ2-3, with 10 positions matching TRBD2. The CDR3 contains 18 residues. CDR1 SGDLS and CDR2 YYNGEE come from the germline V gene. The trim removed 0 bases at V and 2 bases at J, leaving 9 bases unmatched. The CDR3 coding sequence is TGTGCCAGCAGCGTAGGAAGTAGCGGGGGGCTGCCCACAGATACGCAGTATTTT. This sequence encodes CASSVGSSGGLPTDTQYF.

This clonotype was observed a handful of times. This chain uses TRBV7-2 with TRBJ2-7, with 7 bases that match TRBD1. V trimming: 5 bases; J trimming: 6 bases; junction bases outside the gene matches: 10. This CDR3 is 14 amino acids long. The V gene's germline CDR1 is SGHTA and CDR2 FQGNSA. In nucleotides, the CDR3 is TGTGCCAGCAGCCCCAACAGGGGATATGGCGAGCAGTACTTC. It specifies CASSPNRGYGEQYF.

By sample fraction, this clonotype is medium-sized. V usage is TRBV7-9 and J usage is TRBJ2-5, with 11 bases identical to TRBD2. V was pared by 4 bases and J by 2 bases, with 3 bases of the junction left unmatched. From germline, CDR1 is SEHNR and CDR2 FQNEAQ (reference sequence). The CDR3 sequence is 15 residues long. The CDR3 DNA reads TGTGCCAGCAGCTCTCCTAGCGGGGGGCAAGAGACCCAGTACTTC. Its translation is CASSSPSGGQETQYF.

This clonotype was counted ten times or more. J is TRBJ1-1 and V is TRBV10-2; D is possibly TRBD1 (5 bases). The V end lost 8 bases, the J end lost 0 bases, and 31 bases lay between the germline ends. The germline CDR1 and CDR2 sequences are WSHSY and SAAADI. The CDR3 totals 20 residues. CDR3 sequence (DNA): TGCGCCAGCCGTTCGGGACTAACGTCGGGATTCCCGCCGATGAACACTGAAGCTTTCTTT. It is translated as CASRSGLTSGFPPMNTEAFF.

Concerning this clonotype itself: A much larger clone sits a single nucleotide away, making a read error possible. The J gene is TRBJ2-1, the V gene TRBV3-1, with D perhaps being TRBD1 or TRBD2 (7 bases each). Germline CDR1 is LGHDT and CDR2 is YNNKEL (reference sequence). The CDR3 sequence is 16 residues long. CDR3 region: CDSSQDPQGGANEQFF. In DNA, the CDR3 is TGTGACAGCAGCCAAGACCCCCAGGGGGGGGCGAATGAGCAGTTCTTC.

Ten or more counts support this clonotype. This sequence joins TRBV3-1 and TRBJ2-3; 7 bases line up with TRBD2. The V segment lost 8 bases and the J segment 4 bases; nucleotides outside the gene matches: 15. The CDR3 runs to 16 residues. Germline V gene data show CDR1 as LGHDT and CDR2 as YNNKEL (reference sequence). CDR3 residues: CASARRGAGRADTQYF. DNA for the CDR3: TGTGCCAGCGCCCGCCGGGGCGCGGGGAGGGCAGATACGCAGTATTTT.